This T cell receptor beta chain was captured by sequencing in a study of blood T cell repertoires in COVID-19 (dated by TCRdb to the early 2020s). Regarding the complete study: The collaborator samples originated in the United States, Italy and Spain and spanned the acute and convalescent phases of COVID-19. The prospective study material was composed of cDNA or gDNA derived from T cells, B-cell-depleted T cells, or PBMCs. Deeply sampled blood TCRbeta repertoires from subjects exposed to, actively infected with, or recovered from COVID-19 were included in the dataset. The repertoires were made available in a free public database intended to serve as a resource for research on the immune response to SARS-CoV-2. The samples were drawn from the first 160 participants of the ongoing ImmuneRACE study and from 1,200 or so subjects provided by 6 global collaborators. Sample metadata almost always included a de-identified subject ID, COVID-19 status, age in years and sex. HLA class I and class II types, where available, came from metadata supplied by the sample provider rather than from assay-based typing.

On this clone itself: The target of this receptor is not known. No much larger clone exists at a distance of one base, and base qualities are not known.

The immunoSEQ Assay, a bias-controlled multiplex PCR, was used to amplify TCRbeta CDR3 regions from genomic DNA. Concerning the study's data processing: Within the assay, amplification of reference gene primers was used to estimate how many nucleated cells each sample contained. To quantify the absolute abundance of each unique TCRbeta CDR3 rearrangement, sequence reads were collapsed and filtered. For each sample, productive Simpson clonality was calculated as the square root of Simpson's diversity index over productive rearrangements. What TCRdb holds here is the immuneACCESS table cut down to in-frame rearrangements. Part of the clones is not present; checked against another copy, under half of the missing clones reflect an unresolved V gene, and the others are unexplained. V, J and clone size derive from that table, while D and trimming were established from the DNA sequence. For this sample the table gives roughly 100,000 clones, of which approximately 84% were detected only once. The ten largest account for under 30% of the sample.

The collaborating institutions used their own protocols to collect whole blood in K2EDTA tubes. For TCRbeta analysis, collaborators shipped samples as frozen whole blood, isolated PBMCs, or DNA extracted from either of those sample types. Study-level results and caveats: The amount of clinical and demographic metadata varied by source and participant and was provided uncurated.

Sequencing used peripheral blood. This receptor was taken from a man aged 55 to 70 with acute or convalescent COVID-19.

In nucleotides, the sequence is TGCAGTGCTAGGACAGGGGGCGCAGGGTATTTT. Its protein product is CSARTGGAGYF. The chain links TRBV20-1 with TRBJ2-3; TRBD1 lines up with 10 middle nucleotides. V ends up 3 bases short and J 14 bases short, with an unmatched junction base count of 5. The CDR3, cysteine through phenylalanine, is 11 amino acids long. The DNA shown is the 33-base CDR3, in frame from base 1. CDR1 and CDR2, per the germline V gene (reference sequence), are DFQATT and SNEGSKA.